What follows is one T cell receptor (beta chain) and its context. The data derive from a study of T cells of healthy individuals. Using its own MiXCR run on the 5' RACE reads, TCRdb lists one record per CDR3 protein. This sample yields fewer than 90,000 distinct CDR3 sequences, of which approximately 4.7% are seen a single time; about 7.5% belongs to the top ten. CDR1 is MNHEY and CDR2 is SVGEGT in the germline V gene. Trimming took 5 bases from V and 4 from J; bases not matched to a gene: 8. The length of the CDR3 is 14 residues. The V and J genes are TRBV6-2 or TRBV6-3 and TRBJ2-7, with 7 nucleotides matching TRBD2. This TCR derives from a female donor in good health. The CDR3: CASSPGEGPYEQYF. CDR3 nucleotide sequence: TGTGCCAGCAGTCCCGGGGAGGGGCCGTACGAGCAGTACTTC.